Listed below are T cell receptor beta chains from one sample, sequenced in a study of blood T cell repertoires in COVID-19. Libraries were prepared by immunoSEQ multiplex PCR; TCRdb keeps only in-frame clonotypes and omits some of them. The data contain some 150,000 clones, more than 65% of them singletons. Sequencing was performed on peripheral blood. Receptors originate from a woman of 80 years or more with acute or convalescent COVID-19. Both conserved end residues are part of each CDR3. D genes are given only for firm matches. Clone sizes are given selectively: once, few, many, or a class where the clone is expanded.

TRBJ1-5	.	TRBV12-3/TRBV12-4	.	TGTGCCAGCAGTTTAACAGCCCATCAGCCCCAGCATTTT	CASSLTAHQPQHF
TRBJ2-3	TRBD2	TRBV10-2	.	TGCGCCAGCACCGGACTAGCGGGAGATACGCAGTATTTT	CASTGLAGDTQYF
TRBJ1-5	TRBD1	TRBV28	.	TGTGCCAGCAGGTCCACAGGGGGCGTGGGGCAGCCCCAGCATTTT	CASRSTGGVGQPQHF
TRBJ2-1	.	TRBV5-1	.	TGCGCCAGCAGCTTAGGGGGCTCCTACAATGAGCAGTTCTTC	CASSLGGSYNEQFF
TRBJ2-7	.	TRBV19	once	TGTGCCAGTAGTATTCTGGTTGACAGGACCTACGAGCAGTACTTC	CASSILVDRTYEQYF
TRBJ2-5	TRBD1	TRBV7-9	.	TGTGCCAGCAGTTCCAGACAGGGCGAGTGGGAGACCCAGTACTTC	CASSSRQGEWETQYF
TRBJ1-4	.	TRBV2	.	TGTGCCAGCTCCCAAACCAGGGGAAGGGAAAAACTGTTTTTT	CASSQTRGREKLFF
TRBJ2-1	TRBD2	TRBV5-1	.	TGCGCCAGCAGCTGGACTAGCGGGAACTCCTACAATGAGCAGTTCTTC	CASSWTSGNSYNEQFF
TRBJ1-1	TRBD1	TRBV5-5	.	TGTGCCAGCAGCTTGCCCTCGACAGGGGGGTTTGCAATGGCTTTCTTT	CASSLPSTGGFAMAFF
TRBJ2-5	.	TRBV19	.	TGTGCCAGTAGTATGGCAAACCAAGAGACCCAGTACTTC	CASSMANQETQYF
TRBJ1-1	.	TRBV27	.	TGTGCCAGCAGTTTCAACAGGTTTGGGGCTTTCTTT	CASSFNRFGAFF
TRBJ1-2	TRBD1	TRBV5-8	.	TGTGCCAGCAGCACTCGACAGGGTGGGAGAGGCGGCTACACCTTC	CASSTRQGGRGGYTF
TRBJ2-5	TRBD1	TRBV15	.	TGTGCCACCAGCAGAGATCTACAGGGGGCCCAAGAGACCCAGTACTTC	CATSRDLQGAQETQYF
TRBJ1-2	TRBD1	TRBV11-2	.	TGTGCCAGCAGCGCCCCCGGGACAGGGGGCGTCAGAGGTAGCTACACCTTC	CASSAPGTGGVRGSYTF
TRBJ2-7	.	TRBV11-1	.	TGTGCCAGCAGCTTAGGAGGGGGTGAGCAGTACTTC	CASSLGGGEQYF
TRBJ2-1	.	TRBV29-1	few	TGCAGCGTTGATCGGAGCTCCTACAATGAGCAGTTCTTC	CSVDRSSYNEQFF
TRBJ2-1	.	TRBV12-3/TRBV12-4	.	TGTGCCAGCAGTATTAATTACTACAATGAGCAGTTCTTC	CASSINYYNEQFF
TRBJ2-1	TRBD2	TRBV6-1	once	TGTGCCAGCAGTGAAAGAGGTATCGGTGGACTAGCGGGAGTCCGCTCCTACAATGAGCAGTTCTTC	CASSERGIGGLAGVRSYNEQFF
TRBJ1-2	TRBD1	TRBV15	.	TGTGCCACCAGCTTGGGACAGGGAGCTAACTATGGCTACACCTTC	CATSLGQGANYGYTF
TRBJ1-1	.	TRBV29-1	few	TGCAGCGTTGAAGAGGGTGGCGGCACTGAAGCTTTCTTT	CSVEEGGGTEAFF
TRBJ1-1	TRBD1	TRBV30	.	TGTGCCTGGAACGGACAGGGAGGGACTGAAGCTTTCTTT	CAWNGQGGTEAFF
TRBJ1-1	.	TRBV7-6	.	TGTGCCAGCAGCCGCGGAGGGACCGTAGGGAGGACTGAAGCTTTCTTT	CASSRGGTVGRTEAFF
TRBJ1-1	TRBD1	TRBV11-2	.	TGTGCCAGCAGCCGACAGGGCACTGAAGCTTTCTTT	CASSRQGTEAFF
TRBJ1-2	.	TRBV18	.	TGTGCCAGCTCACCTTCTCAGGAGGATGGCTACACCTTC	CASSPSQEDGYTF
TRBJ1-1	TRBD1	TRBV3-1/TRBV3-2	.	TGTGCCAGCAGCCTTCCAGACAGGGATACTGAAGCTTTCTTT	CASSLPDRDTEAFF
TRBJ1-4	TRBD1	TRBV6-2/TRBV6-3	once	TGTGCCAGCAGCAGACAGGGGGCTGAGGAAAAACTGTTTTTT	CASSRQGAEEKLFF
TRBJ1-4	.	TRBV7-9	once	TGTGCCAGCAGTCCACAGTCAACTAATGAAAAACTGTTTTTT	CASSPQSTNEKLFF
TRBJ2-1	.	TRBV2	.	TGTGCCAGCAGTGAATACACCTCCTACAATGAGCAGTTCTTC	CASSEYTSYNEQFF
TRBJ1-1	.	TRBV28	.	TGTGCCAGCAGTTTAGGCGGGGTGAACACTGAAGCTTTCTTT	CASSLGGVNTEAFF
TRBJ1-1	.	TRBV7-2	.	TGTGCCAGCAGCTTAGACAGGCCACGGGAAGCTTTCTTT	CASSLDRPREAFF
TRBJ2-6	TRBD1	TRBV2	.	TGTGCCAGCAGGCGGACAGGGCCATCTGGGGCCAACGTCCTGACTTTC	CASRRTGPSGANVLTF
TRBJ2-3	TRBD2	TRBV20-1	.	TGCAGTGCTAGTGGTGGGCCACGGGGGAGGGGCACAGATACGCAGTATTTT	CSASGGPRGRGTDTQYF
TRBJ2-2	.	TRBV10-1	few	TGCGCCAGCAGCGGACAGACGAACACCGGGGAGCTGTTTTTT	CASSGQTNTGELFF
TRBJ2-2	TRBD1	TRBV18	.	TGTGCCAGCTCACCGTTTGTGTCCGGACAGGGGAACACCGGGGAGCTGTTTTTT	CASSPFVSGQGNTGELFF
TRBJ2-7	TRBD2	TRBV28	few	TGTGCCAGCAGTCCTCCTAGCGGCTCCTACGAGCAGTACTTC	CASSPPSGSYEQYF
TRBJ1-4	TRBD1	TRBV5-4	.	TGTGCCAGCAGCTCCCGACAGGGGCCTTCGGGTGAAAAACTGTTTTTT	CASSSRQGPSGEKLFF
TRBJ1-6	.	TRBV11-2	.	TGTGCCAGCAGCTTAGTCGGACAGACCAATTCACCCCTCCACTTT	CASSLVGQTNSPLHF
TRBJ1-2	.	TRBV14	.	TGTGCCAGCAGCCTGGGCCTCTCCCTCCAAGGCTACACCTTC	CASSLGLSLQGYTF
TRBJ1-1	.	TRBV7-2	.	TGTGCCAGCAGCTTCTCCGGGAGCCCAGAGACTTTCTTT	CASSFSGSPETFF
TRBJ1-1	.	TRBV20-1	once	TGCAGTGCCTTGGGCGCTGAAGCTTTCTTT	CSALGAEAFF